The clone carrying this T cell receptor (beta chain) was seen just once. Its antigen remains unknown. Other DNA sequences from this sample encode an identical CDR3 as well. This sample is drawn from a study of shared clonotypes between healthy human individuals. Study-wide points: Researchers sampled blood only, noting tissue repertoires likely differ.

CDR3 length: 15 amino acids. From germline, CDR1 is SGHRS and CDR2 YFSETQ. V was pared by 0 bases and J by 4 bases, with 10 bases between. The data were produced by immunoSEQ multiplex PCR, yet TCRdb's version contains in-frame clones alone and is incomplete. Counted here are a few million clones, 90% to 97% occurring once; the ten biggest clones make up approximately 0.13%. The genes are TRBV5-1 and TRBJ2-2, with a weak D call TRBD2 (6 bases). The sample comprised naive CD4+ T cells sorted from blood. Subset reported: CD45RA+ positively selected. The sequence derives from a man in his late teens or twenties in good health. CDR3 nucleotides: TGCGCCAGCAGCTTGGGCTCGGGAGTCACCGGGGAGCTGTTTTTT. It codes for CASSLGSGVTGELFF.